Each of the 7 T cell receptor beta chains below was sequenced from the same sample in a study of patients and donors after allogeneic stem cell transplantation. TCRdb re-derived calls from the RT-PCR reads in MiXCR, one entry per CDR3 protein. This sample has roughly 960,000 distinct CDR3 sequences; roughly 18% occur once, and the top ten carry roughly 6.4%. The sequencing input was blood, either unsorted or a sorted T cell fraction (not recorded which). Receptors originate from a human donor who was either an allogeneic HSCT recipient or a stem cell or donor lymphocyte infusion donor (not recorded which). It is not recorded whose cells these are; they may come from a transplant donor.

This chain uses TRBV2 with TRBJ2-2, with 7 bases that match TRBD1. V shed 5 bases, J shed 7 bases, and the junction held 7 bases outside the gene matches. The CDR3 consists of 14 residues. Germline V lookup: CDR1 SNHLY, CDR2 FYNNEI. CDR3 DNA sequence: TGTGCCAGCAGTCACAGGGGAGAGGGCGGGGAGCTGTTTTTT. Protein product: CASSHRGEGGELFF.

The chain employs TRBV20-1 and TRBJ1-1; 8 bases are shared with TRBD1. CDR3 size: 13 residues. CDR1 is DFQATT, CDR2 SNEGSKA, per germline (reference sequence). V shed 5 bases and J 8 bases; nucleotides not matched to a gene: 10. CDR3 sequence: CSASHRTGREAFF. In nucleotides, the CDR3 is TGCAGTGCTTCGCACCGGACAGGGCGAGAAGCTTTCTTT.

This clonotype was observed a handful of times. The chain recombines TRBV6-5 with TRBJ2-3, with 14 bases aligning to TRBD2. The CDR3 spans 18 residues. V was pared by 4 bases and J by 4 bases, with 10 bases of the junction left unmatched. Germline values: CDR1 MNHEY, CDR2 SVGAGI. CDR3 sequence reads: CASSSSTSGGARADTQYF. For the CDR3, the DNA is TGTGCCAGCAGTTCCTCGACTAGCGGGGGGGCCAGAGCAGATACGCAGTATTTT.

J is TRBJ2-1 and V is TRBV4-1, with TRBD2 matching over 9 bases. The V and J ends lost 1 base and 8 bases, in that order; junction bases with no gene match: 6. CDR1 MGHRA and CDR2 YSYEKL come from the germline V gene. The CDR3 contains 15 residues. CDR3 amino acids: CASSQVASGADEQFF. For the CDR3, the DNA is TGCGCCAGCAGCCAAGTGGCTAGCGGGGCGGATGAGCAGTTCTTC.

The J gene is TRBJ1-1, the V gene TRBV3-1; D not certain. The CDR3 totals 14 residues. Per the germline V gene, CDR1 is LGHDT and CDR2 is YNNKEL (reference sequence). The V and J ends lost 4 bases and 3 bases respectively, with 12 bases between them. The CDR3 coding sequence is TGTGCCAGCAGCCCTTCCCCCAGGTACACTGAAGCTTTCTTT. Residues: CASSPSPRYTEAFF. The entire variable domain, with the rest obtained from reference TRBV3-1 and TRBJ1-1, is as follows: DTAVSQTPKYLVTQMGNDKSIKCEQNLGHDTMYWYKQDSKKFLKIMFSYNNKELIINETVPNRFSPKSPDKAHLNLHINSLELGDSAVYFCASSPSPRYTEAFFGQGTRLTVV.

This clonotype was seen more than once but under ten times. V gene TRBV20-1 combines with J gene TRBJ2-2; the match to TRBD1 covers 7 bases. The J segment lost 0 bases and the V segment lost 6 bases, leaving 7 bases of the junction unmatched. CDR1 DFQATT and CDR2 SNEGSKA come from the germline V gene (reference sequence). This CDR3 is built from 15 residues. The CDR3 bases are TGCAGTGCGAACAGACAGGGTTCGAACACCGGGGAGCTGTTTTTT. It is translated as CSANRQGSNTGELFF.

This clonotype has ten or more counts. The chain recombines TRBV29-1 with TRBJ2-1; 7 positions match TRBD2. The germline V gene has CDR1 SQVTM and CDR2 ANQGSEA. This CDR3 region has 15 residues. V was pared by 2 bases and J by 4 bases, with 8 bases of the junction left unmatched. CDR3 amino acids: CSVEPWTRGYNEQFF. CDR3 DNA sequence: TGCAGCGTTGAACCTTGGACTAGAGGGTACAATGAGCAGTTCTTC.